These T cell receptor beta chains were read from a single sample in a study of shared clonotypes between healthy human individuals. The assay was immunoSEQ multiplex PCR, and TCRdb's table has in-frame clones only and misses some. The data contain hundreds of thousands of clones, 95% to 96% of them seen just once; the ten biggest clones take up roughly 0.12%. Sequenced: naive CD8+ T cells sorted from blood. These receptors were collected from a woman aged 25 to 45 in good health. The conserved cysteine and the conserved F or W are not part of the CDR3 here. Clone size appears in some rows only: once, few, many, or a class for an expanded clone.

size	V	J	CDR3
NA	TRBV28	TRBJ2-7	ASSLLGEGGEQY
NA	TRBV7-9	TRBJ2-4	ASSAEMGGNIQY
NA	TRBV6-1	TRBJ2-2	ASSEALGNTGELF
NA	TRBV6-6	TRBJ2-7	ASSGGTSGYEQY
NA	TRBV4-2	TRBJ2-7	ASSQATSTRSALEQY
NA	TRBV9	TRBJ2-7	ASSPMPGQGAYEQY
NA	TRBV4-2	TRBJ2-2	ASSQGTEGGTGELF
NA	TRBV27	TRBJ2-7	ASSLLVGYEQY
NA	TRBV2	TRBJ2-7	ASKVGRAYEQY
NA	TRBV9	TRBJ2-2	ASSVGVSGELF
NA	TRBV28	TRBJ1-1	ASSWNQGSTEAF
NA	TRBV2	TRBJ2-3	ARDSGVGGPGGTDTQY
NA	TRBV29-1	TRBJ2-1	SVERESSYNEQF
NA	TRBV29-1	TRBJ2-7	SVVGPGEISYEQY
NA	TRBV14	TRBJ2-7	ASSQDTPGHTFYEQY
once	TRBV7-8	TRBJ1-2	ASSLRRFLFNYGYT
NA	TRBV13	TRBJ1-2	ASSAGTANYGYT
NA	TRBV5-1	TRBJ2-7	ASSLGTYDSYEQY
NA	TRBV28	TRBJ2-4	ASTGAGTGSSGTVLAKNIQY
NA	TRBV25-1	TRBJ2-1	ASSDSTPEQF
NA	TRBV2	TRBJ2-7	ASRTSEVLYEQY
NA	TRBV5-1	TRBJ2-1	ASSEFIRKPSDNEQF
NA	TRBV27	TRBJ1-5	ASSLDAGVKDQPQH
NA	TRBV5-1	TRBJ2-1	ASSLETPGPSLF
NA	TRBV10-1	TRBJ1-2	ASSDGRGYT
NA	TRBV28	TRBJ1-2	ASSGRGGYGYT
NA	TRBV11-2	TRBJ2-7	ASSLGLGANYEQY
NA	TRBV28	TRBJ2-1	ASSLVRATQNNEQF
NA	TRBV28	TRBJ2-5	ASNLLAGDGETQY
NA	TRBV28	TRBJ2-1	ASTNFNEQF
NA	TRBV7-9	TRBJ1-2	ASSQYNPGQGDGYT
NA	TRBV7-9	TRBJ1-1	ASSKDRYTEAF
NA	TRBV27	TRBJ1-4	ASSFGSREKLF
NA	TRBV7-6	TRBJ2-1	ASGIGVGESSYNEQF
NA	TRBV10-3	TRBJ1-1	AISESGMLNTEAF
NA	TRBV6-1	TRBJ2-5	ASSEGDIFPETQY
NA	TRBV4-1	TRBJ1-2	ASSQVSVGTGDYGYT
NA	TRBV29-1	TRBJ2-7	SADAGHGYEQY
NA	TRBV28	TRBJ2-3	ASSSTALRGKGDTDTQY
once	TRBV13	TRBJ1-5	ASSLGGLGSNQPQH
NA	TRBV5-6	TRBJ1-2	ASSLIKRGPNYGYT
NA	TRBV27	TRBJ2-1	ASSLAGLAHEQF
NA	TRBV27	TRBJ1-4	ASSRQDSSNEKLF
once	TRBV28	TRBJ1-1	ASSFLGDTEAF
NA	TRBV9	TRBJ2-2	ASSVELAGVNTGELF
NA	TRBV2	TRBJ2-1	ASSEVTLLAEHDNEQF
once	TRBV4-2	TRBJ2-7	ASSLGLAAEAYEQY
NA	TRBV28	TRBJ2-7	ASSFYSEPGFHEQY
NA	TRBV10-3	TRBJ2-3	AISEGLAGQIITDTQY
NA	TRBV13	TRBJ2-5	ASSRTSGRGTQY